This T cell receptor (beta chain) was recovered during a study of blood T cell repertoires in COVID-19. The protocol was immunoSEQ multiplex PCR, while the TCRdb copy is restricted to in-frame clones and leaves out a portion. The sample consists of hundreds of thousands of clones, around four fifths of them appearing once. The V and J ends lost 6 bases and 5 bases respectively, with 17 bases between them. Per the germline V gene, CDR1 is MNHEY and CDR2 is SVGAGI. The CDR3 has 15 amino acids. V is TRBV6-5 and J is TRBJ2-1; TRBD2 might be the D (6 bases). The source of this sequence is a middle-aged woman with active or convalescent COVID-19. The specimen was peripheral blood. DNA of the CDR3: TGTGCCAGCAGCCTCTTAGCGGACTTCCACAATGAGCAGTTCTTC. Protein product: CASSLLADFHNEQFF.